Here is one T cell receptor (beta chain) with its context. Its antigen is not identified. In TCRdb, the reads were re-called with MiXCR into one record per CDR3 protein. The table shows approximately 990,000 distinct CDR3 sequences, with approximately 32% occurring only once. The data derive from a study of T cell repertoires in cytomegalovirus infection. Study as a whole: The authors relied on CMV epitopes, both recently identified HLA-C-restricted and well-studied HLA-B-restricted. Matching HLA type, along with CMV infection, was indicated by public TCR beta signatures.

The CDR3 runs 16 residues. With 2 bases clipped from V and 0 bases from J, the junction kept 6 bases outside the gene matches. Germline assignment: CDR1 SGHRS and CDR2 YFSETQ. The chain links TRBV5-1 to TRBJ2-3; 7 positions agree with TRBD2. Sequencing used cultured CD8+ T cells from PBMCs, obtained from culture after CMV antigen stimulation. The TCR sequence derives from a human donor in good health (CMV status not recorded). Some clones in this sample may be carry-over from other donors' samples. This CDR3 reads CASSFPEGGSTDTQYF. CDR3 DNA: TGCGCCAGCAGCTTCCCAGAGGGAGGGAGCACAGATACGCAGTATTTT.